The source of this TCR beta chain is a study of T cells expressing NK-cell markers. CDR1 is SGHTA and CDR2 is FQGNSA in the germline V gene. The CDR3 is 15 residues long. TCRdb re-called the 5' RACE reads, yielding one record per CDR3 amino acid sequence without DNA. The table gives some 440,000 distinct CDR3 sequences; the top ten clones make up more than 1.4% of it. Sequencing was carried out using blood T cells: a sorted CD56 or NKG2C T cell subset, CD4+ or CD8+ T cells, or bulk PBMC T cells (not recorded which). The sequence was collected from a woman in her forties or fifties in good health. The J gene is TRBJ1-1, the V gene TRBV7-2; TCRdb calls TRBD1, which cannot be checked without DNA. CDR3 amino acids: CASSLVMGANTEAFF.